This T cell receptor (beta chain) was observed in a study of blood T cell repertoires in COVID-19. Study-level information: COVID-19 samples, acute and convalescent, were from the United States, Italy and Spain. Sample material is recorded as cDNA or gDNA derived from T cells, B-cell-depleted T cells, or PBMCs.

Original methodology: Scientists estimated how many nucleated cells there were by amplifying reference gene primers. Profiled with immunoSEQ multiplex PCR; TCRdb holds only in-frame clones, not every one. V and J calls and clone size follow that table, whereas D and trimming were derived from the DNA. The sample includes over 200,000 clones, roughly 89% seen only once; the top ten take 2% to 2.5%. Germline CDR1 ENHRY, CDR2 SYGVKD. This CDR3 has 17 residues. Unmatched junction bases numbered 17, after V lost 5 bases and J lost 4 bases. The source is a man aged 25 to 40 who had recovered from COVID-19. Sequencing was carried out using peripheral blood. The chain couples TRBV10-3 to TRBJ2-7; 7 bases agree with TRBD1. CDR3 nucleotide sequence: TGTGCCATCAGTATTCGGATCATGACAGGGAACAGGTACGAGCAGTACTTC. Translated, it gives CAISIRIMTGNRYEQYF.